Given below is one T cell receptor beta chain in context. The sample originates from a study of blood T cell repertoires in COVID-19. Background on the study: PBMCs, B-cell-depleted T cells, or T cells were the source of the cDNA or gDNA that made up the material.

From germline, CDR1 is PRHDT and CDR2 FYEKMQ (reference sequence). The CDR3 runs to 17 residues. The ends were cut back, 4 bases at V and 0 bases at J, with 16 bases in the middle. Per the original data handling: Amplified reference gene primers provided the basis for estimating nucleated cell counts. The table came from immunoSEQ multiplex PCR; TCRdb's copy has only in-frame clones and leaves some out. The D gene and trimming were derived from the DNA, and the V and J assignments and clone size from that table. Among about 220,000 clones listed, approximately 83% were seen once. Source material: peripheral blood. The J gene is TRBJ1-3, the V gene TRBV13, with D perhaps TRBD1 (6 bases). The clonotype originates from a woman aged 25 to 39 who had recovered from COVID-19. The CDR3 DNA reads as TGTGCCAGCAGCTCCAGTCAAAGGGGGAGCTCTGGAAACACCATATATTTT. Translation gives CASSSSQRGSSGNTIYF.